The clone carrying this T cell receptor (beta chain) has just one count. This specimen comes from a study of blood T cell repertoires in COVID-19. Looking at the study overall: COVID-19 samples, acute and convalescent, were from the United States, Italy and Spain. The analysed material was cDNA or gDNA that came from T cells, B-cell-depleted T cells, or PBMCs.

With 3 bases clipped from V and 1 base from J, the junction kept 2 bases outside the gene matches. This CDR3 is built from 16 residues. Germline V lookup: CDR1 LNHDA, CDR2 SQIVND (reference sequence). The authors' processing: Amplifying reference gene primers gave estimates of nucleated cell counts. Produced via immunoSEQ multiplex PCR; TCRdb's table is partial and in-frame only. That table is the source of V, J and clone size, and D and trimming were worked out from the DNA. The profile shows roughly 40,000 clones, roughly 92% of them singletons. The sequence was obtained from a man aged 45-60 years with active COVID-19. The chain couples TRBV19 to TRBJ2-3, with TRBD2 identical over 12 bases. The sample was peripheral blood. This chain's CDR3 is CASSIGLAGRTDTQYF. In DNA form, the CDR3 reads TGTGCCAGTAGTATTGGACTAGCGGGGCGCACAGATACGCAGTATTTT.